The following is a T cell receptor beta chain sequence with its context. Its specificity is not known. This sample is drawn from a study of CD4 T cells in relation to SARS-CoV-2 and coronaviruses. Study in general: Convalescent patients were 8 or 9 males and a few females; two were Hispanic.

Germline V lookup: CDR1 SQVTM, CDR2 ANQGSEA. Germline trimming cut 3 bases from V and 6 bases from J; bases unmatched to any gene: 16. This CDR3 is built from 17 residues. The assay was immunoSEQ multiplex PCR, and TCRdb's table has in-frame clones only and misses some. The profile shows about 41,000 clones, over 70% of them singletons. Sequencing was done on a sample of naive CD4+ T cells from PBMCs, cultured in vitro. As for subset: naive CD4+ T cells isolated by negative enrichment. The chain has TRBV29-1 and TRBJ2-7; 11 bases line up with TRBD2. The TCR comes from an adult with COVID-19. The CDR3 DNA follows: TGCAGCGTTGACGTTGGTACTAGCGGGAGAGGATATGGCGAGCAGTACTTC. Translating it yields CSVDVGTSGRGYGEQYF.